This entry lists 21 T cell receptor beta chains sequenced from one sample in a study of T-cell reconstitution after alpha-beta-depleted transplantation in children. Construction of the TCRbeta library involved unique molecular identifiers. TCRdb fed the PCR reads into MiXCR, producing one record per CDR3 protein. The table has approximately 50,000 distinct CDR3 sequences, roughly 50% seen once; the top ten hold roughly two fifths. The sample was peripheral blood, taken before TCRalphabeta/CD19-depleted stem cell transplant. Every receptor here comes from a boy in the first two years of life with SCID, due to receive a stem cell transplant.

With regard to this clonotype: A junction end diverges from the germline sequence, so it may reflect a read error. CDR3 amino acids: CASRILGLYHEQFF. CDR3 DNA: TGTGCCAGCAGAATCTTAGGACTCTACCATGAGCAGTTCTTC. The chain employs TRBV27 and TRBJ2-1; a weak D match, TRBD2 (5 bases). The CDR3 spans 14 residues. Germline CDR1 and CDR2: MNHEY and SMNVEV (reference sequence).

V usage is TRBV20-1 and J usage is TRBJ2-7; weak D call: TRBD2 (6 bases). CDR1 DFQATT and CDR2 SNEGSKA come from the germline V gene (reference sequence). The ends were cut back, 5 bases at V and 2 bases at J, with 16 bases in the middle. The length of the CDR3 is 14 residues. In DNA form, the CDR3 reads TGCAGTGCTCCCCGCGGGGCCGGGCCCTACGAGCAGTACTTC. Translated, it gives CSAPRGAGPYEQYF.

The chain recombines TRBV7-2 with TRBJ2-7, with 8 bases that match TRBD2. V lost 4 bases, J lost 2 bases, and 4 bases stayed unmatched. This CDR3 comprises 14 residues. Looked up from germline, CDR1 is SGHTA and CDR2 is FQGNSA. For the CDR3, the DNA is TGTGCCAGCAGCTCGGGACTAGGACCCTACGAGCAGTACTTC. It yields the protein CASSSGLGPYEQYF.

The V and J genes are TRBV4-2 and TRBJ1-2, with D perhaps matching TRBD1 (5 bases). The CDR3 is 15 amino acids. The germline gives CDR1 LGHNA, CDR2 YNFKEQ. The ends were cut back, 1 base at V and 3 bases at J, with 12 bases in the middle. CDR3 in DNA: TGTGCCAGCAGCCAAGGAGGGGCGACAGACTATGGCTACACCTTC. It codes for CASSQGGATDYGYTF.

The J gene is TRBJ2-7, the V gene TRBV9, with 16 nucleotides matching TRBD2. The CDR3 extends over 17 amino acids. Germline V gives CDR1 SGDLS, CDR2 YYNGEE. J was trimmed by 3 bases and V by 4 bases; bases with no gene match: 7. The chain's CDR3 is CASSPMGLAGGSYEQYF. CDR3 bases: TGTGCCAGCAGCCCTATGGGACTAGCGGGGGGGAGCTACGAGCAGTACTTC.

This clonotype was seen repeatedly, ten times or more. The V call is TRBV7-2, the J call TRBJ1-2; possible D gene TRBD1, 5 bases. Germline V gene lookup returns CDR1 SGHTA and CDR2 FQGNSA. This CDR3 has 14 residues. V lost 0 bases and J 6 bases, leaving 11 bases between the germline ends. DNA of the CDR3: TGTGCCAGCAGCTTAGCGGGGGAGGGGAATGGCTACACCTTC. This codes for CASSLAGEGNGYTF.

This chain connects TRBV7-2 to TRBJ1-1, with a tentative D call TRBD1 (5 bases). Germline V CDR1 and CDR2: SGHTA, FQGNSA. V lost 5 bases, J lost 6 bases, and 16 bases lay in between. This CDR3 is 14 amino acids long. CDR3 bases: TGTGCCAGCAGCCCATCGGGGCTTGGGGCTGAAGCTTTCTTT. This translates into CASSPSGLGAEAFF.

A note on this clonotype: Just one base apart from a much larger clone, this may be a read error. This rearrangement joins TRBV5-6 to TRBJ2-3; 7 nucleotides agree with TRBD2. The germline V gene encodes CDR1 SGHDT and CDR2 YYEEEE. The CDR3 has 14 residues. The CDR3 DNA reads TGTGCCAGCATCTTGGAACTAGCGAGGGATACGCAGTATTTT. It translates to CASILELARDTQYF.

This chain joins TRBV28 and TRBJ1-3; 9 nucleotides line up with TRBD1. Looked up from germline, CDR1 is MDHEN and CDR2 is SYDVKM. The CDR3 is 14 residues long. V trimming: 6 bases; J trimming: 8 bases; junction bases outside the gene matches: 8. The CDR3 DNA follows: TGTGCCAGCAGCCAGGGACAGGGTACCTACACCATATATTTT. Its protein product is CASSQGQGTYTIYF.

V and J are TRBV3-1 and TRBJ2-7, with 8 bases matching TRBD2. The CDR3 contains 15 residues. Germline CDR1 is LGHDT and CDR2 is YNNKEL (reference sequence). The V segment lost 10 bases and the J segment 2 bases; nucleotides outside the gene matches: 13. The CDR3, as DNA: TGTGCCACCTGCCAAGTCAGCGGGGGTGCCTACGAGCAGTACTTC. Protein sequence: CATCQVSGGAYEQYF.

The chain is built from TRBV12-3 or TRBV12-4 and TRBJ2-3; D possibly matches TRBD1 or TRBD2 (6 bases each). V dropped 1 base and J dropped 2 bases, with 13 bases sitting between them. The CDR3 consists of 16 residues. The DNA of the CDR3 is TGTGCCAGCAGTTTAGGTGTAGGGGGGAACACAGATACGCAGTATTTT. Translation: CASSLGVGGNTDTQYF.

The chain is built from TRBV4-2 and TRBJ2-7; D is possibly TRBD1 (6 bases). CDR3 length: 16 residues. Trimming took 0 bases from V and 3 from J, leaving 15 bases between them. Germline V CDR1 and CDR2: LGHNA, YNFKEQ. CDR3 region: CASSQDTGNLDYEQYF. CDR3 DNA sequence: TGTGCCAGCAGCCAAGATACAGGGAACCTCGACTACGAGCAGTACTTC.

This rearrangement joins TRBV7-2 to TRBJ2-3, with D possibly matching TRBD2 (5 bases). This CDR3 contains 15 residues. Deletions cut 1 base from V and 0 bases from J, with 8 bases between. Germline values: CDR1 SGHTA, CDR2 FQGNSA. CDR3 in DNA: TGTGCCAGCAGCTTAGTCGGGGTGAGCACAGATACGCAGTATTTT. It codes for CASSLVGVSTDTQYF. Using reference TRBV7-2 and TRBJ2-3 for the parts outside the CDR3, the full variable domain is GAGVSQSPSNKVTEKGKDVELRCDPISGHTALYWYRQSLGQGLEFLIYFQGNSAPDKSGLPSDRFSAERTGGSVSTLTIQRTQQEDSAVYLCASSLVGVSTDTQYFGPGTRLTVL.

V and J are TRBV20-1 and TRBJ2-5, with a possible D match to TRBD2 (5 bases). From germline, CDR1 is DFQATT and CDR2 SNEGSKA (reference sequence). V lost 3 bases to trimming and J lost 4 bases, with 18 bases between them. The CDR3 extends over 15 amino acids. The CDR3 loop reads CSASRSQAGAETQYF. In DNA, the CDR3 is TGCAGTGCTAGTCGGAGCCAGGCGGGCGCAGAGACCCAGTACTTC.

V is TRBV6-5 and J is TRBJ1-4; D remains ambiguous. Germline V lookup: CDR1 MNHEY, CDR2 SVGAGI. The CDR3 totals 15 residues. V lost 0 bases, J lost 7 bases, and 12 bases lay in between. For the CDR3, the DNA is TGTGCCAGCAGTTACTCGGGAGGCGGTCTTGAAAAACTGTTTTTT. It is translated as CASSYSGGGLEKLFF.

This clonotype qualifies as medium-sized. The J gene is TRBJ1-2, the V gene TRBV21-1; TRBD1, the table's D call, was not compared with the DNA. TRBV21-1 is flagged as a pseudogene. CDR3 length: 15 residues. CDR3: CASSRSRDTNYGYTF. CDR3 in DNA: TGTGCCAGCAGCAGATCCCGGGACACAAACTATGGCTACACCTTC.

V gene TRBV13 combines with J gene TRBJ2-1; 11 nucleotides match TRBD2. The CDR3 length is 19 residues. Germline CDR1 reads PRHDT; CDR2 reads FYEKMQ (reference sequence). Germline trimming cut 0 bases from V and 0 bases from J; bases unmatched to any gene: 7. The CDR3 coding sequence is TGTGCCAGCAGCTTAGGAAGTAGCGGGGGGGTGAGCTCCTACAATGAGCAGTTCTTC. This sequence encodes CASSLGSSGGVSSYNEQFF.

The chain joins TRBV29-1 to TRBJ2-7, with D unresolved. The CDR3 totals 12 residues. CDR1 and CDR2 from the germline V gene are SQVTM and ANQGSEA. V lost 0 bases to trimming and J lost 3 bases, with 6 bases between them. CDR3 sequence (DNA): TGCAGCGTTGAAGACTTGGGCTACGAGCAGTACTTC. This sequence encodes CSVEDLGYEQYF.

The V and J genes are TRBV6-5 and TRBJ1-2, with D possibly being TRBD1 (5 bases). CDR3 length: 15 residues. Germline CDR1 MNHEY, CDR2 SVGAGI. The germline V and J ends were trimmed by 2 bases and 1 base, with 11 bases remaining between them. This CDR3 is CASSYQAGLNYGYTF. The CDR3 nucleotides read TGTGCCAGCAGTTACCAGGCAGGGCTTAACTATGGCTACACCTTC.

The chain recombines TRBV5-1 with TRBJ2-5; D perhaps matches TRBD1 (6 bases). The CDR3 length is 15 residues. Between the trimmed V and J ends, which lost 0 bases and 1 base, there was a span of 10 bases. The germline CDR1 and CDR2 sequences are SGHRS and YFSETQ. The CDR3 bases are TGCGCCAGCAGCTTGGACGGCAGGGGCCAAGAGACCCAGTACTTC. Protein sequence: CASSLDGRGQETQYF.

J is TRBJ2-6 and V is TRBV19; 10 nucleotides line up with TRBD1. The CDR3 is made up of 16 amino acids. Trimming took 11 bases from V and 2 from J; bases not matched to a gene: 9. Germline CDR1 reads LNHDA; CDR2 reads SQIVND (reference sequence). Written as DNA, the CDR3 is TGTGCCGCTTCCCGGACAGGGGGGCCTGGGGCCAACGTCCTGACTTTC. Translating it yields CAASRTGGPGANVLTF.